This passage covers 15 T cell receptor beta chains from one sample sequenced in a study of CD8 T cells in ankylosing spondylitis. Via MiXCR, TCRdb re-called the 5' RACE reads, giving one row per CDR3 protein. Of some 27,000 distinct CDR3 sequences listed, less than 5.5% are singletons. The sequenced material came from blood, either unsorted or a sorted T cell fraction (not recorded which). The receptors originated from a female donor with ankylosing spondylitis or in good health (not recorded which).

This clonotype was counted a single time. This CDR3 reads CASSVSTSIYEQYF. The CDR3 DNA reads as TGTGCCAGCAGCGTAAGTACTAGCATCTACGAGCAGTACTTC. The chain joins TRBV9 to TRBJ2-7, with TRBD2 as a possible D gene (6 bases). Germline CDR1 is SGDLS and CDR2 is YYNGEE. This CDR3 has 14 residues. The V and J ends lost 1 base and 3 bases respectively, with 11 bases between them.

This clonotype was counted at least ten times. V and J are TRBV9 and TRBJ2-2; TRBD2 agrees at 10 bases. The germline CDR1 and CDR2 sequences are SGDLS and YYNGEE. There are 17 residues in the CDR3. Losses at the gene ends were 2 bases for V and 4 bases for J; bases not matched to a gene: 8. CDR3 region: CASSVKLAGVGTGELFF. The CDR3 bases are TGTGCCAGCAGCGTGAAGCTAGCGGGAGTTGGCACCGGGGAGCTGTTTTTT.

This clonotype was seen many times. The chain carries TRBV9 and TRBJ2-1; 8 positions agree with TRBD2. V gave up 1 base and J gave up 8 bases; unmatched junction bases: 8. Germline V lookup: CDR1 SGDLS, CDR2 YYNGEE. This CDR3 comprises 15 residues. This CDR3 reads CASSVTASGRHEQFF. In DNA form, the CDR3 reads TGTGCCAGCAGCGTAACGGCTAGCGGGCGGCATGAGCAGTTCTTC.

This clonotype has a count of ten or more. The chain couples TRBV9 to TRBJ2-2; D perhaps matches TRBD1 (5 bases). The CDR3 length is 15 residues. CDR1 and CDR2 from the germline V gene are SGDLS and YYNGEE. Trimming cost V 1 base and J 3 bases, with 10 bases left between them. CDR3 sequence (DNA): TGTGCCAGCAGCGTATCGGCAGGGTACACCGGGGAGCTGTTTTTT. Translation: CASSVSAGYTGELFF.

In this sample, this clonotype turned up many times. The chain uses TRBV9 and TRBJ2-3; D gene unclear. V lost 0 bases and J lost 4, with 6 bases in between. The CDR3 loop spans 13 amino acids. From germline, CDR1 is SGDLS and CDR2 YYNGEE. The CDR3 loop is CASSVGMADTQYF. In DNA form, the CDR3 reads TGTGCCAGCAGCGTAGGGATGGCAGATACGCAGTATTTT.

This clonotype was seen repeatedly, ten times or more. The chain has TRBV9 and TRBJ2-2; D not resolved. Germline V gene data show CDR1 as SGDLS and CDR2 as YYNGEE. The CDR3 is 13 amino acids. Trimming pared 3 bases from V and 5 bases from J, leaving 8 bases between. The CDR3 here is CASSASRTGELFF. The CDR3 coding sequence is TGTGCCAGCAGCGCTAGTCGGACCGGGGAGCTGTTTTTT. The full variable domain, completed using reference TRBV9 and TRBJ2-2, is DSGVTQTPKHLITATGQRVTLRCSPRSGDLSVYWYQQSLDQGLQFLIQYYNGEERAKGNILERFSAQQFPDLHSELNLSSLELGDSALYFCASSASRTGELFFGEGSRLTVL.

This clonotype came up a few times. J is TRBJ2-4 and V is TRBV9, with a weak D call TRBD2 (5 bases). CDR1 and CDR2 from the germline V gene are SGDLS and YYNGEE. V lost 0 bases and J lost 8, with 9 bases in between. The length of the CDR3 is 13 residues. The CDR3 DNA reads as TGTGCCAGCAGCGTAGGGGTGAGGGACATTCAGTACTTC. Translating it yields CASSVGVRDIQYF.

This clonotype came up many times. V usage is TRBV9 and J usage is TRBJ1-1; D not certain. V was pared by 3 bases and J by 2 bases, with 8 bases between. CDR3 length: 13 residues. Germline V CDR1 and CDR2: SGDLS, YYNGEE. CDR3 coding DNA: TGTGCCAGCAGCGCCAGGCGAAACACTGAAGCTTTCTTT. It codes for CASSARRNTEAFF.

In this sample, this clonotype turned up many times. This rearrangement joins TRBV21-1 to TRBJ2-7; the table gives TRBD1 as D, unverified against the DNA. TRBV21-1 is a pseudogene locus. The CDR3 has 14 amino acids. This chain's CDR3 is CASSTRDRPYEQYF. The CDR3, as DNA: TGTGCCAGCAGCACCCGGGACAGGCCCTACGAGCAGTACTTC.

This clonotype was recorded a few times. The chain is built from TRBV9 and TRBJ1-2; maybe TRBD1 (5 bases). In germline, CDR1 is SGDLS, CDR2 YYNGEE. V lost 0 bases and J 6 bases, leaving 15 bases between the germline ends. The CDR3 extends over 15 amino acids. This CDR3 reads CASSVGWGLSNGYTF. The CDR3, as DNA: TGTGCCAGCAGCGTAGGGTGGGGCCTGTCTAATGGCTACACCTTC.

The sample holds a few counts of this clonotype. This chain's CDR3 is CASSPSPNQPQHF. CDR3 DNA: TGTGCCAGCAGCCCCTCCCCAAATCAGCCCCAGCATTTT. The chain carries TRBV9 and TRBJ1-5, with unresolved D. CDR3 length: 13 amino acids. Germline-derived CDR1 and CDR2 are SGDLS and YYNGEE. The V and J ends lost 4 bases and 4 bases respectively, with 9 bases between them.

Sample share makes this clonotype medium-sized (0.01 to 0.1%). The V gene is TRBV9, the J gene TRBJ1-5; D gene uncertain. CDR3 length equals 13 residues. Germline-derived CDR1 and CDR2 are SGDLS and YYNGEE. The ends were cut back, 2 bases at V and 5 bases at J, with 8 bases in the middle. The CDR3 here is CASSVDVYQPQHF. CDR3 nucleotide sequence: TGTGCCAGCAGCGTGGACGTTTATCAGCCCCAGCATTTT.

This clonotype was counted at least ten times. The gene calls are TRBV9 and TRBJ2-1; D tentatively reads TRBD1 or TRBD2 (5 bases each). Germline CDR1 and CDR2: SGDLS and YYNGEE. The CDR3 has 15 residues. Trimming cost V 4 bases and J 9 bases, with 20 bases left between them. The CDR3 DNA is TGTGCCAGCAGCTCGTCCGGGACGGCCCCTAGTGAGCAGTTCTTC. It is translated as CASSSSGTAPSEQFF.

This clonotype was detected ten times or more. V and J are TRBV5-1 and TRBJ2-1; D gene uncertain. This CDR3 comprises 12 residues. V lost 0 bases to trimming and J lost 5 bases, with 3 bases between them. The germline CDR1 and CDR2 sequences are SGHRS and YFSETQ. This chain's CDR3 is CASSLANNEQFF. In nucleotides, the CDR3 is TGCGCCAGCAGCTTGGCCAACAATGAGCAGTTCTTC.

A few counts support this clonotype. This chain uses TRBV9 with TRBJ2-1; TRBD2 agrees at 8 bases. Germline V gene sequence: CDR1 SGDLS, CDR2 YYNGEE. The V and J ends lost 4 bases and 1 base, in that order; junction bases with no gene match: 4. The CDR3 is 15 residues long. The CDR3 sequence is CASSPPGGSYNEQFF. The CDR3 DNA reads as TGTGCCAGCAGCCCCCCGGGGGGGTCCTACAATGAGCAGTTCTTC.